A single sample gave rise to the 31 T cell receptor beta chains below, sequenced in a study of cytomegalovirus exposure and HLA in healthy donors. PCR used 60 Vbeta primers and 13 Jbeta primers. Profiled with immunoSEQ multiplex PCR; TCRdb holds only in-frame clones, not every one. This table holds around 130,000 clones, roughly 84% found once. Material: PBMCs. The receptor set was obtained from a boy aged 5-17 years in good health and CMV-seronegative.

The rearrangement links TRBV9 to TRBJ1-2; D remains ambiguous. CDR3 length: 12 amino acids. The V gene's germline CDR1 is SGDLS and CDR2 YYNGEE. V was trimmed by 8 bases and J by 4 bases, leaving 12 bases between them. In DNA form, the CDR3 reads TGTGCCAGTAGCAGCGGGGTCTATGGCTACACCTTC. Translating gives CASSSGVYGYTF.

As to this clone: This likely comes from a read error, as the CDR3 has no conserved phenylalanine or tryptophan at its end. The DNA is left out, because the CDR3 cannot be placed on it with certainty; the CDR3 is given as TCRdb lists it. The CDR3 spells CASSRGEDREASI. The gene calls are TRBV4-2 and TRBJ2-7; the tabulated D call, TRBD1, remains unverified against the DNA. CDR1 is LGHNA and CDR2 is YNFKEQ in the germline V gene. The CDR3 numbers 13 amino acids, ends counted.

This clone was recorded once. The chain carries TRBV7-2 and TRBJ2-1, with D perhaps matching TRBD2 (5 bases). This CDR3 comprises 15 residues. V gave up 7 bases and J gave up 1 base, with 14 bases separating them. Looked up from germline, CDR1 is SGHTA and CDR2 is FQGNSA. The DNA for the CDR3 is TGTGCCAGCACCCCCGCACTAGGTTCCTACAATGAGCAGTTCTTC. It specifies CASTPALGSYNEQFF.

The V gene is TRBV27, the J gene TRBJ1-2; weak D call: TRBD1 (6 bases). V shed 5 bases and J shed 1 base, with 14 bases lying between them. The CDR3 consists of 15 residues. Germline CDR1 and CDR2: MNHEY and SMNVEV (reference sequence). As DNA, the CDR3 is TGTGCCAGCAGTCCCGGACAGATCATTAACTATGGCTACACCTTC. Protein product: CASSPGQIINYGYTF.

The J gene is TRBJ2-3, the V gene TRBV2; the match to TRBD2 covers 9 bases. Germline loops: CDR1 SNHLY, CDR2 FYNNEI. J was trimmed by 0 bases and V by 1 base; bases with no gene match: 2. The CDR3 has 16 amino acids. The CDR3 coding sequence is TGTGCCAGCAGTGAAGGGACTAGCGCTAGCACAGATACGCAGTATTTT. As protein: CASSEGTSASTDTQYF.

This chain uses TRBV7-6 with TRBJ2-1; 8 positions match TRBD1. The germline gives CDR1 SGHVS, CDR2 FNYEAQ. This CDR3 is 13 amino acids long. V was pared by 5 bases and J by 10 bases, with 7 bases of the junction left unmatched. CDR3 sequence reads: CASSIKQGGEQFF. The CDR3 nucleotides are TGTGCCAGCAGCATTAAACAGGGGGGAGAGCAGTTCTTC.

The chain recombines TRBV5-6 with TRBJ1-3; D is unclear. CDR1 and CDR2 from the germline V gene are SGHDT and YYEEEE. The CDR3 contains 16 residues. Trimming left V 1 base short and J 1 base short, with 12 bases between. The CDR3: CASSLMASRSGNTIYF. The CDR3 nucleotides read TGTGCCAGCAGCTTGATGGCTAGTAGGTCTGGAAACACCATATATTTT.

The CDR3: CASSVGPDYYGYTF. The CDR3 nucleotides are TGTGCCAGCAGCGTAGGTCCAGACTACTATGGCTACACCTTC. The chain has TRBV9 and TRBJ1-2; D call uncertain. The CDR3 runs 14 residues. V lost 0 bases, J lost 3 bases, and 9 bases lay in between. Germline V CDR1 and CDR2: SGDLS, YYNGEE.

V usage is TRBV11-1 and J usage is TRBJ1-6, with TRBD1 matching over 10 bases. Trimming removed 3 bases from V and 10 bases from J; junction bases left unmatched: 6. This CDR3 is built from 15 residues. Germline V gene data show CDR1 as SGHAT and CDR2 as FQDESV (reference sequence). The CDR3, as DNA: TGTGCCAGCAGCTTTGGACAGGGGGTTGAGTCACCCCTCCACTTT. As protein: CASSFGQGVESPLHF.

V and J are TRBV9 and TRBJ2-7; 7 bases match TRBD1. Germline V gene lookup returns CDR1 SGDLS and CDR2 YYNGEE. V lost 3 bases and J lost 1; bases outside the gene matches: 4. The CDR3 loop spans 14 amino acids. CDR3 nucleotide sequence: TGTGCCAGCAGCGGATACAGGGGATCCTACGAGCAGTACTTC. Protein sequence: CASSGYRGSYEQYF.

A note on this clone: One junction end does not reproduce the germline sequence, and a read error may be involved. The genes are TRBV5-1 and TRBJ1-2; weak D call: TRBD1 (6 bases). The CDR3 is 13 amino acids. Germline V gene sequence: CDR1 SGHRS, CDR2 YFSETQ. The CDR3 loop reads CASSYHRDYGYPF. The DNA for the CDR3 is TGCGCCAGCAGTTATCACAGGGACTATGGCTACCCCTTC.

The genes are TRBV29-1 and TRBJ2-3, with 9 bases that match TRBD1. The CDR3 contains 19 residues. CDR1 and CDR2 (germline): SQVTM, ANQGSEA. V lost 7 bases and J lost 1; bases outside the gene matches: 21. This CDR3 is CSATKPGQGNIWGTDTQYF. For the CDR3, the DNA is TGCAGCGCCACTAAACCGGGACAGGGAAATATTTGGGGCACAGATACGCAGTATTTT.

J is TRBJ2-1 and V is TRBV5-1; 7 positions match TRBD2. The germline CDR1 and CDR2 sequences are SGHRS and YFSETQ. The CDR3 length is 17 residues. Trimming took 0 bases from V and 3 from J; bases not matched to a gene: 9. CDR3 sequence reads: CASSLAGGVSLYNEQFF. The CDR3 bases are TGCGCCAGCAGCTTGGCTGGGGGGGTAAGTCTCTACAATGAGCAGTTCTTC.

The chain has TRBV7-2 and TRBJ2-3; perhaps TRBD2 as D (6 bases). Germline CDR1 and CDR2: SGHTA and FQGNSA. The CDR3 spans 13 residues. V lost 7 bases, J lost 11 bases, and 19 bases lay in between. The CDR3 coding sequence is TGTGCCAGCACCCAGGCCGCGGGACGAGAGCAGTATTTT. Protein: CASTQAAGREQYF.

This rearrangement joins TRBV27 to TRBJ2-1, with TRBD2 matching 15 bases. This CDR3 is built from 17 residues. The germline CDR1 and CDR2 sequences are MNHEY and SMNVEV (reference sequence). Trimming at V came to 5 bases and at J to 4 bases, leaving 6 bases not matched to a gene. DNA for the CDR3: TGTGCCAGCAGTACGGGACTAGCGGGGGGTACATACAATGAGCAGTTCTTC. Its translation is CASSTGLAGGTYNEQFF.

This chain uses TRBV7-2 with TRBJ1-1; D is uncertain. Per germline, CDR1 SGHTA and CDR2 FQGNSA. Deletions cut 0 bases from V and 2 bases from J, with 10 bases between. This CDR3 comprises 15 residues. The CDR3 DNA reads TGTGCCAGCAGCTTAGCACCTAGGCCTAACACTGAAGCTTTCTTT. This translates into CASSLAPRPNTEAFF. Complete variable domain (other parts from reference TRBV7-2 and TRBJ1-1): GAGVSQSPSNKVTEKGKDVELRCDPISGHTALYWYRQSLGQGLEFLIYFQGNSAPDKSGLPSDRFSAERTGGSVSTLTIQRTQQEDSAVYLCASSLAPRPNTEAFFGQGTRLTVV.

The CDR3 sequence is CASSLYHASSYNEQFF. CDR3 in DNA: TGTGCCAGCAGCTTGTACCACGCCAGCTCCTACAATGAGCAGTTCTTC. This sequence joins TRBV5-6 and TRBJ2-1; D is uncertain. V lost 1 base and J 0 bases, leaving 11 bases between the germline ends. CDR1 is SGHDT, CDR2 YYEEEE, per germline. The CDR3 covers 16 residues.

The chain combines TRBV10-3 with TRBJ2-5, with 11 bases fitting TRBD2. The CDR3 is 15 residues long. Losses at the gene ends were 7 bases for V and 5 bases for J; bases not matched to a gene: 9. Germline CDR1 reads ENHRY; CDR2 reads SYGVKD. This chain's CDR3 is CAIMEGLAGTETQYF. DNA of the CDR3: TGTGCCATCATGGAAGGACTAGCGGGCACTGAGACCCAGTACTTC.

The rearrangement uses TRBV6-1 and TRBJ2-3; a possible D gene is TRBD1 (6 bases). CDR3 length equals 12 residues. V lost 3 bases, J lost 5 bases, and 6 bases lay in between. The V gene's germline CDR1 is MNHNS and CDR2 SASEGT. DNA of the CDR3: TGTGCCAGCAGTGACAGGGGAGATACGCAGTATTTT. This codes for CASSDRGDTQYF.

This chain uses TRBV6-5 with TRBJ2-7; TRBD1 matches 8 bases. This CDR3 spans 13 amino acids. Germline V CDR1 and CDR2: MNHEY, SVGAGI. J was trimmed by 7 bases and V by 5 bases; bases with no gene match: 7. CDR3 nucleotide sequence: TGTGCCAGCAGTACAGGGGGTCTGGGAGAGCAGTACTTC. Translated, it gives CASSTGGLGEQYF.

The rearrangement links TRBV30 to TRBJ1-5; D remains unclear. Germline V CDR1 and CDR2: GTSNPN, SVGIG (reference sequence). CDR3 length: 17 amino acids. Between the trimmed V and J ends, which lost 0 bases and 7 bases, there was a span of 22 bases. The CDR3 protein is CAWSVSSTLEFGQPQHF. The CDR3 region has the DNA TGTGCCTGGAGTGTATCTTCGACTTTAGAGTTCGGACAGCCCCAGCATTTT.

This clone was recorded once. An end of the junction differs from the germline gene, which may be a read error. The sample has other DNA sequences that encode this CDR3 too. The chain employs TRBV5-6 and TRBJ1-2; D is unclear. CDR3 length: 13 amino acids. Germline loops: CDR1 SGHDT, CDR2 YYEEEE. This CDR3 is CASSLVEGGGYTF. In DNA, the CDR3 is TGCGCCAGCAGCTTGGTGGAGGGAGGGGGCTACACCTTC.

V and J are TRBV5-1 and TRBJ2-1; 8 nucleotides agree with TRBD2. J gave up 4 bases and V 4 bases, and 7 bases lay outside the gene matches. The CDR3 has 15 amino acids. CDR1 SGHRS and CDR2 YFSETQ come from the germline V gene. CDR3 sequence reads: CASSRAGGWYNEQFF. CDR3 nucleotides: TGCGCCAGCAGCCGGGCGGGGGGTTGGTACAATGAGCAGTTCTTC. Based on the CDR3 plus reference TRBV5-1 and TRBJ2-1, the full variable domain is KAGVTQTPRYLIKTRGQQVTLSCSPISGHRSVSWYQQTPGQGLQFLFEYFSETQRNKGNFPGRFSGRQFSNSRSEMNVSTLELGDSALYLCASSRAGGWYNEQFFGPGTRLTVL.

The chain combines TRBV4-2 with TRBJ2-7; 8 bases match TRBD2. This CDR3 comprises 15 residues. Germline CDR1 and CDR2: LGHNA and YNFKEQ. V lost 0 bases to trimming and J lost 2 bases; unmatched junction nucleotides: 3. The CDR3 is CASSQDLGGAYEQYF. The CDR3 coding sequence is TGTGCCAGCAGCCAAGATCTCGGGGGGGCCTACGAGCAGTACTTC.

Written as DNA, the CDR3 is TGTGCCAGCCCGGGACAGAACTATGGCTACACCTTC. It encodes CASPGQNYGYTF. V and J are TRBV6-1 and TRBJ1-2, with 7 bases that match TRBD1. The V segment lost 8 bases and the J segment 2 bases; nucleotides outside the gene matches: 2. The CDR3 contains 12 residues. Germline V gene lookup returns CDR1 MNHNS and CDR2 SASEGT.

This chain joins TRBV9 and TRBJ1-6; TRBD1 is a possible D gene (5 bases). Germline V gene data show CDR1 as SGDLS and CDR2 as YYNGEE. The CDR3 is 13 residues long. Trimming removed 5 bases from V and 6 bases from J, with 9 bases in between. CDR3 DNA: TGTGCCAGCAGGGAAGGGGCTAATTCACCCCTCCACTTT. Protein product: CASREGANSPLHF.

The chain carries TRBV5-4 and TRBJ2-1, with no clear D. CDR1 and CDR2 from the germline V gene are SGHNT and YYREEE (reference sequence). This CDR3 comprises 12 residues. Trimming removed 1 base at V and 7 bases at J, with 6 bases between. CDR3 region: CASSLTVNEQFF. The CDR3 nucleotides read TGTGCCAGCAGCTTGACAGTAAATGAGCAGTTCTTC. Combining the CDR3 with reference TRBV5-4 and TRBJ2-1 gives the whole variable domain ETGVTQSPTHLIKTRGQQVTLRCSSQSGHNTVSWYQQALGQGPQFIFQYYREEENGRGNFPPRFSGLQFPNYSSELNVNALELDDSALYLCASSLTVNEQFFGPGTRLTVL.

The chain is built from TRBV19 and TRBJ2-7; 7 positions agree with TRBD1. Germline V lookup: CDR1 LNHDA, CDR2 SQIVND (reference sequence). J was trimmed by 3 bases and V by 2 bases; bases with no gene match: 4. This CDR3 has 14 residues. CDR3 sequence reads: CASSITGVFYEQYF. The CDR3 coding sequence is TGTGCCAGTAGTATAACAGGGGTCTTCTACGAGCAGTACTTC.

This chain joins TRBV5-1 and TRBJ1-5; D might be TRBD1 (6 bases). From germline, CDR1 is SGHRS and CDR2 YFSETQ. V lost 0 bases and J lost 4, with 11 bases in between. This CDR3 has 15 residues. This CDR3 is CASSLGGQGNQPQHF. The DNA for the CDR3 is TGCGCCAGCAGCTTGGGAGGGCAGGGGAATCAGCCCCAGCATTTT.

V usage is TRBV4-1 and J usage is TRBJ2-2; TRBD2 aligns across 8 bases. CDR1 and CDR2 (germline): MGHRA, YSYEKL. This CDR3 comprises 20 residues. The V and J ends lost 3 bases and 0 bases, in that order; junction bases with no gene match: 15. The CDR3 DNA sequence: TGCGCCAGCAGCCAGGGGTCGTCATTGCGGGGGGCATCGAACACCGGGGAGCTGTTTTTT. Translating it yields CASSQGSSLRGASNTGELFF.

The chain is built from TRBV6-4 and TRBJ1-2; no clear D. Germline V gene sequence: CDR1 MRHNA, CDR2 SNTAGT. The CDR3 totals 16 residues. The V end lost 0 bases, the J end lost 2 bases, and 13 bases lay between the germline ends. CDR3 loop: CASSDSATAPNYGYTF. Here the CDR3 DNA reads TGTGCCAGCAGTGACTCCGCAACAGCCCCCAACTATGGCTACACCTTC.